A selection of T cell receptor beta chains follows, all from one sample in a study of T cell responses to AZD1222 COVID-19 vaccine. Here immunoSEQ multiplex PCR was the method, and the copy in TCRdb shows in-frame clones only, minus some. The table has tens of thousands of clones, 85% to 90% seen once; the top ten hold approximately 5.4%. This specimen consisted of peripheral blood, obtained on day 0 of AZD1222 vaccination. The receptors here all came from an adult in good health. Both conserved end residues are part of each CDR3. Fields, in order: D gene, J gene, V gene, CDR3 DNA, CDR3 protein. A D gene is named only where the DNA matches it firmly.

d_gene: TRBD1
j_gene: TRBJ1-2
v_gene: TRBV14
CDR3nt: TGTGCCAGCAGCCGTGGACAGGGGGGCTATGGCTACACCTTC
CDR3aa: CASSRGQGGYGYTF

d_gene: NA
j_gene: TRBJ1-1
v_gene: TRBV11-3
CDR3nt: TGTGCCAGCAGTCCATATCCGGGATCGAACACTGAAGCTTTCTTT
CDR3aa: CASSPYPGSNTEAFF

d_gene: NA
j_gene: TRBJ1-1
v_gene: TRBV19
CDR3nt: TGTGCCAGTAGTATAAGATTGGCGGTAGGGTCGGGCACTGAAGCTTTCTTT
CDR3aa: CASSIRLAVGSGTEAFF

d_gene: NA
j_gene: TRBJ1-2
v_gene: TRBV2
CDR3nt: TGTGCCAGCATGTCGGGGGTTGGCTACACCTTC
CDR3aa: CASMSGVGYTF

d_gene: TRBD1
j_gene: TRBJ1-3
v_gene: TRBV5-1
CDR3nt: TGCGCCAGCAGATTAACAGGGGTCGGAAACACCATATATTTT
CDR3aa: CASRLTGVGNTIYF

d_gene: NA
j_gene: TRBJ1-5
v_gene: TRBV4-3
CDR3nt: TGCGCCAGCAGCCAAGATGACCGGGACAGCAATCAGCCCCAGCATTTT
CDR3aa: CASSQDDRDSNQPQHF

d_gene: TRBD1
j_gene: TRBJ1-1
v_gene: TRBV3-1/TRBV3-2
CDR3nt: TGTGCCAGCAGCGTCCGGACAGGGGGGACTGAAGCTTTCTTT
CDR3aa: CASSVRTGGTEAFF

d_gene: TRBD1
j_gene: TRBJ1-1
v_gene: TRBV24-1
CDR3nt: TGTGCCACCAGTGACCACGAAGTATGGGACAGGGGGGCCGACACTGAAGCTTTCTTT
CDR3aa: CATSDHEVWDRGADTEAFF

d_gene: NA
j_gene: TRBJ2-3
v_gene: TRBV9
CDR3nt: TGTGCCAGCAGCATCTTGGGGGGTACAGGAGAAAGCACAGATACGCAGTATTTT
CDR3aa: CASSILGGTGESTDTQYF

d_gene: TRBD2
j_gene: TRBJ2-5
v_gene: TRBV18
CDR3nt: TGTGCCAGCTCACTCCGAGCGGGAGAGCAAGAGACCCAGTACTTC
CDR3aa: CASSLRAGEQETQYF